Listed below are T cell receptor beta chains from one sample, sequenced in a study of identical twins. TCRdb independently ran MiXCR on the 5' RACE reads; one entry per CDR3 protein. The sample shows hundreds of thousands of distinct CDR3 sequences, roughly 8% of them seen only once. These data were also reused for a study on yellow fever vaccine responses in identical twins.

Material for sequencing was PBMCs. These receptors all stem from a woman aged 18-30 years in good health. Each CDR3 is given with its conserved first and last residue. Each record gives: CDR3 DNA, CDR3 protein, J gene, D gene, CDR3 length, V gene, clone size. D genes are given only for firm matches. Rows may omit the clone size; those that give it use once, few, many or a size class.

CDR3nt: TGCAGTGCATCCGAGACAGGGGACTACGAGCAGTACTTC
CDR3aa: CSASETGDYEQYF
j_gene: TRBJ2-7
d_gene: TRBD1
len: 13
v_gene: TRBV20-1
abundance: few

CDR3nt: TGTGCCGGACCTAAGATGGGACAGGGGGACTATGGCTACACCTTC
CDR3aa: CAGPKMGQGDYGYTF
j_gene: TRBJ1-2
d_gene: TRBD1
len: 15
v_gene: TRBV2
abundance: .

CDR3nt: TGCAGTGTCAGGATAGCGGGGGGCTCTAACAATGAGCAGTTCTTC
CDR3aa: CSVRIAGGSNNEQFF
j_gene: TRBJ2-1
d_gene: TRBD2
len: 15
v_gene: TRBV20-1
abundance: .

CDR3nt: TGCAGTGCTAGCCTTGGCGTCGGCAATCAGCCCCAGCATTTT
CDR3aa: CSASLGVGNQPQHF
j_gene: TRBJ1-5
d_gene: .
len: 14
v_gene: TRBV20-1
abundance: few

CDR3nt: TGTGCCAGCAGTTCAGGGTGGGCGAACACTGAAGCTTTCTTT
CDR3aa: CASSSGWANTEAFF
j_gene: TRBJ1-1
d_gene: .
len: 14
v_gene: TRBV27
abundance: many

CDR3nt: TGTGCCAGCAGTTCCGGGACAGGGCTCTCCGAGCAGTACTTC
CDR3aa: CASSSGTGLSEQYF
j_gene: TRBJ2-7
d_gene: TRBD1
len: 14
v_gene: TRBV7-2
abundance: many

CDR3nt: TGCAGTGAGCGCCCTAGCACAGATACGCAGTATTTT
CDR3aa: CSERPSTDTQYF
j_gene: TRBJ2-3
d_gene: .
len: 12
v_gene: TRBV20-1
abundance: few

CDR3nt: TGTGCCAGCAGCTCGGACTGGACGTATAGCACAGATACGCAGTATTTT
CDR3aa: CASSSDWTYSTDTQYF
j_gene: TRBJ2-3
d_gene: .
len: 16
v_gene: TRBV7-8
abundance: few

CDR3nt: TGTGCCAGCACCCGATTTGCGGGACCAGATACGCAGTATTTT
CDR3aa: CASTRFAGPDTQYF
j_gene: TRBJ2-3
d_gene: .
len: 14
v_gene: TRBV28
abundance: few

CDR3nt: TGTGCCAGCAGCCAAGGGGGGGGCAGGAGGAATGAGCAGTTCTTC
CDR3aa: CASSQGGGRRNEQFF
j_gene: TRBJ2-1
d_gene: .
len: 15
v_gene: TRBV14
abundance: many

CDR3nt: TGCGCCAGCAGCTTGGGCCTAGCGGGGATCTCCTACGAGCAGTACTTC
CDR3aa: CASSLGLAGISYEQYF
j_gene: TRBJ2-7
d_gene: TRBD2
len: 16
v_gene: TRBV5-1
abundance: many

CDR3nt: TGTGCCATCAGTGATGGGACTAGCGGGAGATATGAGCAGTTCTTC
CDR3aa: CAISDGTSGRYEQFF
j_gene: TRBJ2-1
d_gene: TRBD2
len: 15
v_gene: TRBV10-3
abundance: many

CDR3nt: TGTGCCAGCAGTTTATCTGGAGTGGAGGAGAAAAACATTCAGTACTTC
CDR3aa: CASSLSGVEEKNIQYF
j_gene: TRBJ2-4
d_gene: .
len: 16
v_gene: TRBV28
abundance: few

CDR3nt: TGTGCCAGCAGCTTAGACAGGGTTGCCGATACGCAGTATTTT
CDR3aa: CASSLDRVADTQYF
j_gene: TRBJ2-3
d_gene: .
len: 14
v_gene: TRBV7-8
abundance: few

CDR3nt: TGTGCCAGCAGTGAGCGGCAGTATTCCGACGAGCAGTACTTC
CDR3aa: CASSERQYSDEQYF
j_gene: TRBJ2-7
d_gene: .
len: 14
v_gene: TRBV2
abundance: .

CDR3nt: TGTGCCAGCAGTCAACTTGGCACGGGGACCCAGTACTTC
CDR3aa: CASSQLGTGTQYF
j_gene: TRBJ2-5
d_gene: .
len: 13
v_gene: TRBV6-2/TRBV6-3
abundance: .

CDR3nt: TGCAGCGTTCTAGAGGGGAGTGGAGAGCAGTTCTTC
CDR3aa: CSVLEGSGEQFF
j_gene: TRBJ2-1
d_gene: .
len: 12
v_gene: TRBV29-1
abundance: few

CDR3nt: TGCGCCAGCAGCCAATCCGGGACTAGAATCACAGATACGCAGTATTTT
CDR3aa: CASSQSGTRITDTQYF
j_gene: TRBJ2-3
d_gene: TRBD2
len: 16
v_gene: TRBV4-3
abundance: many

CDR3nt: TGTGCTAGTGGTTTGGGGGACAGGGCGAGCACCGGGGAGCTGTTTTTT
CDR3aa: CASGLGDRASTGELFF
j_gene: TRBJ2-2
d_gene: TRBD1
len: 16
v_gene: TRBV12-5
abundance: few

CDR3nt: TGTGCCAGCAGTTACTCACCGGGAGGCACAGATACGCAGTATTTT
CDR3aa: CASSYSPGGTDTQYF
j_gene: TRBJ2-3
d_gene: .
len: 15
v_gene: TRBV6-5
abundance: many

CDR3nt: TGTGCCAGCACCTTACTCAAGGGACTAGCGGGCTCCTACGAGCAGTACTTC
CDR3aa: CASTLLKGLAGSYEQYF
j_gene: TRBJ2-7
d_gene: TRBD2
len: 17
v_gene: TRBV28
abundance: .

CDR3nt: TGTGCCAGCGTGGCCGGAAGCCCCACCGGGGAGCTGTTTTTT
CDR3aa: CASVAGSPTGELFF
j_gene: TRBJ2-2
d_gene: .
len: 14
v_gene: TRBV27
abundance: few

CDR3nt: TGTGCCAGCAGCACCCGGACCCAGGGGATGGTCTTC
CDR3aa: CASSTRTQGMVF
j_gene: TRBJ2-1
d_gene: .
len: 12
v_gene: TRBV7-3
abundance: few

CDR3nt: TGTGCCAGCAGCCAAGGGCTAGAGGGGTCCTACGAGCAGTACTTC
CDR3aa: CASSQGLEGSYEQYF
j_gene: TRBJ2-7
d_gene: .
len: 15
v_gene: TRBV4-2
abundance: .

CDR3nt: TGTGCCAGCAGCTTCGTTGGCGGGAGGGCGGCAGATACGCAGTATTTT
CDR3aa: CASSFVGGRAADTQYF
j_gene: TRBJ2-3
d_gene: TRBD2
len: 16
v_gene: TRBV7-2
abundance: many

CDR3nt: TGTGCCAGCAGTCCCGGCAGGGGGTTCTCCTACGAGCAGTACTTC
CDR3aa: CASSPGRGFSYEQYF
j_gene: TRBJ2-7
d_gene: TRBD1
len: 15
v_gene: TRBV28
abundance: once

CDR3nt: TGTGCCAGCAGTTACTCAGGGGATAGAACTGAAGCTTTCTTT
CDR3aa: CASSYSGDRTEAFF
j_gene: TRBJ1-1
d_gene: .
len: 14
v_gene: TRBV6-5
abundance: few

CDR3nt: TGTGCCAGCAGTGAATTCGGGACAGGGCGAAATGAGCAGTTCTTC
CDR3aa: CASSEFGTGRNEQFF
j_gene: TRBJ2-1
d_gene: TRBD1
len: 15
v_gene: TRBV25-1
abundance: .